The 12 T cell receptor beta chains listed next were all sequenced from one sample in a study of blood T cell repertoires in COVID-19. Using immunoSEQ multiplex PCR, the repertoire was profiled, and TCRdb retains in-frame clones only, with some absent. The sample has tens of thousands of clones; around nine tenths are singletons. The sample comprised peripheral blood. These receptors all stem from a man aged 45-65 years with active or convalescent COVID-19.

The chain uses TRBV24-1 and TRBJ2-5; D may be TRBD1 (6 bases). The CDR3 is 14 residues long. Trimming shortened V by 4 bases and J by 4 bases, and 12 bases separated the two germline ends. In germline, CDR1 is KGHDR, CDR2 SFDVKD. CDR3 coding DNA: TGTGCCACCAGTGACCCACAGGGCCGAGAGACCCAGTACTTC. This gives the protein CATSDPQGRETQYF.

In nucleotides, the CDR3 is TGTGCCAGCAGTAACGACAGGGGCTCGTCTGAAGCTTTCTTT. It is translated as CASSNDRGSSEAFF. The V gene is TRBV27, the J gene TRBJ1-1, with TRBD1 identical over 8 bases. CDR1 is MNHEY and CDR2 is SMNVEV in the germline V gene (reference sequence). Losses at the gene ends were 5 bases for V and 6 bases for J; bases not matched to a gene: 8. This CDR3 has 14 amino acids.

This chain joins TRBV15 and TRBJ1-2; D uncertain. This CDR3 has 14 amino acids. Germline CDR1 and CDR2: LNHNV and YYDKDF (reference sequence). With 0 bases removed from V and 2 bases from J, the gap between germline ends came to 7 bases. The CDR3 loop reads CATSRDRENYGYTF. The CDR3 DNA reads as TGTGCCACCAGCAGAGATAGAGAAAACTATGGCTACACCTTC.

This chain connects TRBV9 to TRBJ2-3; TRBD2 matches 13 bases. There are 15 residues in the CDR3. Germline V CDR1 and CDR2: SGDLS, YYNGEE. With 0 bases clipped from V and 5 bases from J, the junction kept 0 bases outside the gene matches. The CDR3 nucleotides are TGTGCCAGCAGCGTAGGACTAGCGGGAGGAGATACGCAGTATTTT. Amino acids: CASSVGLAGGDTQYF.

As for this clone: This sample includes further DNA sequences coding for the same CDR3. The chain couples TRBV3-1 (or the pseudogene TRBV3-2) to TRBJ1-2; D is ambiguous. V lost 1 base and J 2 bases, leaving 5 bases between the germline ends. Germline loops: CDR1 LGHDT, CDR2 YNNKEL (reference sequence). The CDR3 has 13 residues. CDR3 amino acids: CASSQGVNYGYTF. In nucleotides, the CDR3 is TGTGCCAGCAGCCAAGGAGTAAACTATGGCTACACCTTC.

The gene calls are TRBV6-5 and TRBJ1-1, with TRBD1 identical over 7 bases. The CDR3 runs to 15 residues. Germline V gene lookup returns CDR1 MNHEY and CDR2 SVGAGI. V shed 6 bases and J 5 bases; nucleotides not matched to a gene: 12. CDR3 residues: CASRDTQGRRTEAFF. The DNA for the CDR3 is TGTGCCAGCAGGGACACACAGGGGCGTAGGACTGAAGCTTTCTTT.

In this sample, this clone turned up a few times. The chain has TRBV30 and TRBJ2-7; 10 bases agree with TRBD1. CDR3 length: 14 amino acids. Germline-derived CDR1 and CDR2 are GTSNPN and SVGIG (reference sequence). The J segment lost 6 bases and the V segment lost 4 bases, leaving 9 bases of the junction unmatched. Written as DNA, the CDR3 is TGTGCCTGGAACGTGGCGACAGGGGGCGCCGAGCAGTACTTC. Translating gives CAWNVATGGAEQYF.

The gene calls are TRBV7-2 and TRBJ2-1; 9 nucleotides agree with TRBD2. V shed 5 bases and J 5 bases; nucleotides not matched to a gene: 4. Looked up from germline, CDR1 is SGHTA and CDR2 is FQGNSA. CDR3 length: 14 amino acids. The CDR3 nucleotides read TGTGCCAGCAGCCTTAGCGGGGGAAACAATGAGCAGTTCTTC. This encodes CASSLSGGNNEQFF.

This clone was recorded a few times. The J gene is TRBJ2-2, the V gene TRBV5-8, with TRBD1 matching 10 bases. The CDR3 runs to 17 residues. CDR1 and CDR2 (germline): SGHTS, YDEGEE. The junction had 11 bases not matched to a gene; V was cut back by 3 bases and J by 6 bases. CDR3 sequence (DNA): TGTGCCAGCAGCTCCCGGGACAGGGGCCAGAGGGCCGGGGAGCTGTTTTTT. Translation gives CASSSRDRGQRAGELFF.

The gene calls are TRBV6-5 and TRBJ2-5; D may be TRBD1 (6 bases). The germline V and J ends were trimmed by 7 bases and 5 bases, with 11 bases remaining between them. Looked up from germline, CDR1 is MNHEY and CDR2 is SVGAGI. The CDR3 length is 12 residues. The CDR3 sequence: CASTTGLETQYF. In DNA form, the CDR3 reads TGTGCCAGCACTACAGGGTTGGAGACCCAGTACTTC.

The chain recombines TRBV14 with TRBJ1-3; no firm D call. The V end lost 1 base, the J end lost 0 bases, and 4 bases lay between the germline ends. Germline CDR1 and CDR2: SGHDN and FVKESK. CDR3 length: 14 amino acids. CDR3 nucleotide sequence: TGTGCCAGCAGCCAAGGGAGCTCTGGAAACACCATATATTTT. Its translation is CASSQGSSGNTIYF.

The V call is TRBV28, the J call TRBJ1-5; TRBD1 agrees at 11 bases. V lost 2 bases, J lost 15 bases, and 6 bases stayed unmatched. Germline CDR1 and CDR2: MDHEN and SYDVKM. The CDR3 contains 13 residues. CDR3 protein: CASSLPGTGGRHF. The CDR3 DNA is TGTGCCAGCAGTTTACCCGGGACAGGGGGTCGGCATTTT.